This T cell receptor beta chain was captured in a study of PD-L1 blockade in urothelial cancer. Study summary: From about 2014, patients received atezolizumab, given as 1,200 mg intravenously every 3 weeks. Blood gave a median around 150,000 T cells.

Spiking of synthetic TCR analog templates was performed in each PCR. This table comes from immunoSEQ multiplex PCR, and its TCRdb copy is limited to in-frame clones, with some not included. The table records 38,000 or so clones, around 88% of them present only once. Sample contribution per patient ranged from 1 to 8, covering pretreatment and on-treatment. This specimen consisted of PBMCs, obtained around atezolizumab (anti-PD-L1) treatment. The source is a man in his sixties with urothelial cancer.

CDR3 sequence reads: CASSFPGQGRNTQYF. CDR3 coding DNA: TGTGCCAGCAGCTTTCCGGGACAGGGTCGAAATACGCAGTATTTT. V is TRBV11-2 and J is TRBJ2-3, with 9 positions matching TRBD1. The CDR3 is made up of 15 amino acids. Trimming took 3 bases from V and 7 from J; bases not matched to a gene: 8. CDR1 and CDR2 (germline): SGHAT, FQNNGV.